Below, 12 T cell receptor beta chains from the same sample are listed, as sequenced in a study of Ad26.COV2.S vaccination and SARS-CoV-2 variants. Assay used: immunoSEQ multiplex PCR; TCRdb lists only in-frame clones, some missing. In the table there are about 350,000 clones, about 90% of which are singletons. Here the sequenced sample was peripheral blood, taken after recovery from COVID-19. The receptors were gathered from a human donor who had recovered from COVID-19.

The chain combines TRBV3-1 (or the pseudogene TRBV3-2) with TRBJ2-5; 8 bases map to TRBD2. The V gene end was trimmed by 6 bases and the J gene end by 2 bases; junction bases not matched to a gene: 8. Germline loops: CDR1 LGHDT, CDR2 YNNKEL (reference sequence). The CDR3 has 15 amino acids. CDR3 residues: CASSPRGVLQETQYF. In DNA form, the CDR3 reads TGTGCCAGCAGTCCGCGGGGGGTCCTGCAAGAGACCCAGTACTTC.

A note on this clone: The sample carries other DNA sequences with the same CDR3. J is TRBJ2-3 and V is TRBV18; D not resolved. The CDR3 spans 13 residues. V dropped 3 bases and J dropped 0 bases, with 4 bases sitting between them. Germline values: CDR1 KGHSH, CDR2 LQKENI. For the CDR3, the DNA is TGTGCCAGCTCACCCTCTAGCACAGATACGCAGTATTTT. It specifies CASSPSSTDTQYF.

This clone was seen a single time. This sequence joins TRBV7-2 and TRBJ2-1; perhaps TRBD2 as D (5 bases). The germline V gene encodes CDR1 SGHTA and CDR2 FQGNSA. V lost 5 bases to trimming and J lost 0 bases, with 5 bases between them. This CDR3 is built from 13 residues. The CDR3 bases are TGTGCCAGCAGCACTAGCTCCTACAATGAGCAGTTCTTC. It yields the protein CASSTSSYNEQFF.

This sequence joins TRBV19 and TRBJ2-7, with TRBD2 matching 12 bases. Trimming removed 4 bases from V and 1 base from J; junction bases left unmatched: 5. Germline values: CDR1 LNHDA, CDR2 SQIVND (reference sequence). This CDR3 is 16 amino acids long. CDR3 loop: CASSNPTSGGSYEQYF. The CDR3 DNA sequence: TGTGCCAGTAGTAACCCGACTAGCGGGGGATCCTACGAGCAGTACTTC. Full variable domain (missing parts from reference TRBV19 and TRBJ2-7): DGGITQSPKYLFRKEGQNVTLSCEQNLNHDAMYWYRQDPGQGLRLIYYSQIVNDFQKGDIAEGYSVSREKKESFPLTVTSAQKNPTAFYLCASSNPTSGGSYEQYFGPGTRLTVT.

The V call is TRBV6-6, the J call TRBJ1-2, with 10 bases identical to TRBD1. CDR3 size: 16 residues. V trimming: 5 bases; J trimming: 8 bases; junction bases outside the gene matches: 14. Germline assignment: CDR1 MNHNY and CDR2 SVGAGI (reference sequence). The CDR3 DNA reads TGTGCCAGCAGTCCCGCACCGGGACAGGGGAAGAAGGGCTACACCTTC. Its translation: CASSPAPGQGKKGYTF.

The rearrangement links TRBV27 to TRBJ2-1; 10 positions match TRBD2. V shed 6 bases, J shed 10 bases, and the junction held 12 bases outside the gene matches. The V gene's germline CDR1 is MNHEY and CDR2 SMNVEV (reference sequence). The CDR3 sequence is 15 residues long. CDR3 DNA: TGTGCCAGCAGCATTACAAGCGGGGGGGCCCGAGAGCAGTTCTTC. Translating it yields CASSITSGGAREQFF.

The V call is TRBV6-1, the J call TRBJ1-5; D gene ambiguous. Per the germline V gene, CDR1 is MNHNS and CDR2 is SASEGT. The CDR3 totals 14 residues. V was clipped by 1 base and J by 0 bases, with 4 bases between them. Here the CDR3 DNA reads TGTGCCAGCAGTGAAGGGAATAGCAATCAGCCCCAGCATTTT. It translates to CASSEGNSNQPQHF.

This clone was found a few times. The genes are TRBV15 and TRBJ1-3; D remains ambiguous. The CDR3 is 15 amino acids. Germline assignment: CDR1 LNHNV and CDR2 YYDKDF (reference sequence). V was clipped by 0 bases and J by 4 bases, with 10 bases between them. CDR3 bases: TGTGCCACCAGCAGAGATGGGATAGGCGGAAACACCATATATTTT. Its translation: CATSRDGIGGNTIYF.

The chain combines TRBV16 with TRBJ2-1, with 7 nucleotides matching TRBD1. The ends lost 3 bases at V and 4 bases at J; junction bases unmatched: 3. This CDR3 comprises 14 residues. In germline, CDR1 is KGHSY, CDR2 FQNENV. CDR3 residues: CASSHGTAYNEQFF. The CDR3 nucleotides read TGTGCCAGCAGCCACGGGACAGCTTACAATGAGCAGTTCTTC.

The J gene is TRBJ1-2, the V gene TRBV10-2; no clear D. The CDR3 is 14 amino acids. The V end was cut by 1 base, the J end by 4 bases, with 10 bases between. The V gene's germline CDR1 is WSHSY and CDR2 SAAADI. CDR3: CASSEWGDGYGYTF. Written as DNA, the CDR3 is TGCGCCAGCAGTGAGTGGGGAGATGGCTATGGCTACACCTTC.

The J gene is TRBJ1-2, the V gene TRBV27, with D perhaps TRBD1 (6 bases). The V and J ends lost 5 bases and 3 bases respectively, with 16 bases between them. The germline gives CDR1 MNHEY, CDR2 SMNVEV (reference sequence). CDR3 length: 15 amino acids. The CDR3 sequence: CASSPYRVEDYGYTF. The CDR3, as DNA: TGTGCCAGCAGTCCCTACAGGGTCGAGGACTATGGCTACACCTTC.

The CDR3 nucleotides read TGCGCCAGCAGCACGAGCCCCAATGAGCAGTTCTTC. As protein: CASSTSPNEQFF. This chain uses TRBV5-1 with TRBJ2-1; D is unclear. The germline gives CDR1 SGHRS, CDR2 YFSETQ. V lost 4 bases and J 6 bases, leaving 8 bases between the germline ends. The length of the CDR3 is 12 residues.